These 20 T cell receptor beta chains were sequenced from one sample in a study of T cell responses to AZD1222 COVID-19 vaccine. Clones were sequenced by immunoSEQ multiplex PCR, and TCRdb holds only the in-frame ones, with some missing. Among 160,000 or so clones, roughly nine tenths were seen once, and the ten largest hold 2.5% to 3%. The sample here was peripheral blood, taken on day 0 of AZD1222 vaccination. These receptors came from an adult in good health.

This rearrangement joins TRBV18 to TRBJ2-3; D may match TRBD1 or TRBD2 (6 bases each). Germline V gene lookup returns CDR1 KGHSH and CDR2 LQKENI. Trimming pared 6 bases from V and 0 bases from J, leaving 13 bases between. The CDR3 has 15 residues. The CDR3 loop reads CASSRTGASTDTQYF. CDR3 DNA: TGTGCCAGCTCTCGGACGGGGGCTAGCACAGATACGCAGTATTTT.

This chain connects TRBV28 to TRBJ1-5; D uncertain. Germline CDR1 reads MDHEN; CDR2 reads SYDVKM. The V and J ends lost 7 bases and 4 bases respectively, with 11 bases between them. CDR3 length equals 13 residues. The CDR3 bases are TGTGCCAGCAATATTTTAGGGAATCAGCCCCAGCATTTT. This sequence encodes CASNILGNQPQHF. The entire variable domain, with the rest obtained from reference TRBV28 and TRBJ1-5, is as follows: DVKVTQSSRYLVKRTGEKVFLECVQDMDHENMFWYRQDPGLGLRLIYFSYDVKMKEKGDIPEGYSVSREKKERFSLILESASTNQTSMYLCASNILGNQPQHFGDGTRLSIL.

Here the CDR3 DNA reads TGTGCCAGTGGACAGTCCTACCACACCGGGGAGCTGTTTTTT. This sequence encodes CASGQSYHTGELFF. The chain joins TRBV19 to TRBJ2-2, with TRBD1 as a possible D gene (6 bases). The CDR3 length is 14 residues. Germline V gene sequence: CDR1 LNHDA, CDR2 SQIVND (reference sequence). The V and J ends lost 8 bases and 3 bases respectively, with 13 bases between them.

J is TRBJ1-5 and V is TRBV19, with D uncertain. With 0 bases removed from V and 6 bases from J, the gap between germline ends came to 21 bases. The CDR3 loop spans 18 amino acids. Germline V gives CDR1 LNHDA, CDR2 SQIVND (reference sequence). The CDR3 here is CASSIDKRTLHNGQPQHF. The CDR3, as DNA: TGTGCCAGTAGTATAGATAAACGAACCCTTCATAATGGTCAGCCCCAGCATTTT.

V is TRBV7-9 and J is TRBJ2-5; 7 bases match TRBD2. This CDR3 contains 15 residues. Germline trimming cut 0 bases from V and 5 bases from J; bases unmatched to any gene: 6. Germline values: CDR1 SEHNR, CDR2 FQNEAQ (reference sequence). CDR3 loop: CASSLAVAGEETQYF. Here the CDR3 DNA reads TGTGCCAGCAGCTTAGCGGTGGCGGGAGAGGAGACCCAGTACTTC. The full variable domain, its missing parts supplied by reference TRBV7-9 and TRBJ2-5, is DTGVSQNPRHKITKRGQNVTFRCDPISEHNRLYWYRQTLGQGPEFLTYFQNEAQLEKSRLLSDRFSAERPKGSFSTLEIQRTEQGDSAMYLCASSLAVAGEETQYFGPGTRLLVL.

The chain uses TRBV5-1 and TRBJ2-1, with TRBD1 matching 8 bases. This CDR3 contains 15 residues. V shed 4 bases and J 2 bases; nucleotides not matched to a gene: 5. Germline CDR1 and CDR2: SGHRS and YFSETQ. CDR3 region: CASSPTDRAYNEQFF. The CDR3 region has the DNA TGCGCCAGCAGCCCCACGGACAGGGCCTACAATGAGCAGTTCTTC.

The chain couples TRBV18 to TRBJ2-3, with D possibly matching TRBD2 (5 bases). The V and J ends lost 3 bases and 3 bases respectively, with 10 bases between them. There are 14 residues in the CDR3. Germline assignment: CDR1 KGHSH and CDR2 LQKENI. The chain's CDR3 is CASSPGRETDTQYF. The CDR3 nucleotides read TGTGCCAGCTCACCCGGAAGGGAGACAGATACGCAGTATTTT.

The V and J genes are TRBV2 and TRBJ2-7; no definite D call. The germline V gene has CDR1 SNHLY and CDR2 FYNNEI. There are 14 residues in the CDR3. The V gene lost 0 bases and the J gene lost 5 bases, with 11 bases spanning the gap. The DNA of the CDR3 is TGTGCCAGCAGTGAAGCGGTGGTGGCGGACGAGCAGTACTTC. Translated: CASSEAVVADEQYF.

The DNA for the CDR3 is TGTGCTAGTGTCCCGGACAGAGCTAACTATGGCTACACCTTC. As protein: CASVPDRANYGYTF. V and J are TRBV12-5 and TRBJ1-2; weak D call: TRBD1 (6 bases). The V gene lost 7 bases and the J gene lost 0 bases, with 12 bases spanning the gap. CDR3 length: 14 residues. The germline V gene has CDR1 LGHNT and CDR2 FRNRAP. Full variable domain (missing parts from reference TRBV12-5 and TRBJ1-2): DARVTQTPRHKVTEMGQEVTMRCQPILGHNTVFWYRQTMMQGLELLAYFRNRAPLDDSGMPKDRFSAEMPDATLATLKIQPSEPRDSAVYFCASVPDRANYGYTFGSGTRLTVV.

V and J are TRBV4-1 and TRBJ2-5; D perhaps matches TRBD1 (6 bases). Germline loops: CDR1 MGHRA, CDR2 YSYEKL. CDR3 size: 17 residues. V lost 0 bases to trimming and J lost 1 base, with 15 bases between them. The CDR3 bases are TGCGCCAGCAGCCAAGATCATTCAACAGGGTCCCAAGAGACCCAGTACTTC. Translation: CASSQDHSTGSQETQYF.

The chain links TRBV7-9 to TRBJ1-1, with D unclear. Germline lookup yields CDR1 SEHNR and CDR2 FQNEAQ (reference sequence). The CDR3 is 14 residues long. V lost 5 bases and J lost 5, with 15 bases in between. DNA for the CDR3: TGTGCCAGCAGCCCGGGCCCCCCCGGGACTGAAGCTTTCTTT. It yields the protein CASSPGPPGTEAFF.

This clone was seen only a few times. The chain has TRBV2 and TRBJ1-4; D possibly corresponds to TRBD1 (5 bases). V was trimmed by 10 bases and J by 5 bases, leaving 11 bases between them. Germline lookup yields CDR1 SNHLY and CDR2 FYNNEI. The CDR3 runs to 12 residues. The CDR3 loop is CATQNRNEKLFF. CDR3 sequence (DNA): TGTGCCACTCAAAACAGGAATGAAAAACTGTTTTTT.

V is TRBV7-9 and J is TRBJ2-7; TRBD2 agrees at 7 bases. V shed 5 bases and J 0 bases; nucleotides not matched to a gene: 1. Per the germline V gene, CDR1 is SEHNR and CDR2 is FQNEAQ (reference sequence). The CDR3 loop spans 13 amino acids. CDR3 sequence reads: CASSRTSSYEQYF. CDR3 coding DNA: TGTGCCAGCAGCCGGACTAGCTCCTACGAGCAGTACTTC.

This chain links TRBV30 with TRBJ2-2; D is ambiguous. V was clipped by 8 bases and J by 6 bases, with 10 bases between them. Germline values: CDR1 GTSNPN, CDR2 SVGIG (reference sequence). This CDR3 is built from 11 residues. As DNA, the CDR3 is TGTGCCAGTGAACGGGCCGGGGAGCTGTTTTTT. It is translated as CASERAGELFF.

The chain joins TRBV5-8 to TRBJ2-7; D is uncertain. Trimming stripped 0 bases from V and 4 bases from J, with 5 bases between. CDR3 length: 12 residues. Germline loops: CDR1 SGHTS, CDR2 YDEGEE. CDR3 in amino acids: CASSLVGYEQYF. In DNA form, the CDR3 reads TGTGCCAGCAGCTTGGTGGGGTACGAGCAGTACTTC.

This chain joins TRBV7-9 and TRBJ1-1; TRBD1 aligns across 9 bases. The length of the CDR3 is 13 residues. Germline loops: CDR1 SEHNR, CDR2 FQNEAQ (reference sequence). J lost 0 bases, V lost 10 bases, and 3 bases had no gene match. CDR3 bases: TGTGCCACCGACAGGGGGATGAACACTGAAGCTTTCTTT. Its protein product is CATDRGMNTEAFF.

The chain employs TRBV7-9 and TRBJ1-1; TRBD1 might be the D (5 bases). The CDR3 length is 12 residues. V lost 3 bases and J 7 bases, leaving 9 bases between the germline ends. The V gene's germline CDR1 is SEHNR and CDR2 FQNEAQ (reference sequence). CDR3 coding DNA: TGTGCCAGCAGCTTGGGGCGGAATGAAGCTTTCTTT. Translation: CASSLGRNEAFF. Based on the CDR3 plus reference TRBV7-9 and TRBJ1-1, the full variable domain is DTGVSQNPRHKITKRGQNVTFRCDPISEHNRLYWYRQTLGQGPEFLTYFQNEAQLEKSRLLSDRFSAERPKGSFSTLEIQRTEQGDSAMYLCASSLGRNEAFFGQGTRLTVV.

The J gene is TRBJ1-1, the V gene TRBV10-3; no firm D call. The CDR3 runs to 12 residues. The V gene's germline CDR1 is ENHRY and CDR2 SYGVKD. The V end lost 3 bases, the J end lost 11 bases, and 13 bases lay between the germline ends. The CDR3, as DNA: TGTGCCATCAGTGACTCCGGGAGGTGGGCTTTCTTT. It specifies CAISDSGRWAFF.

This chain uses TRBV3-1 (or the pseudogene TRBV3-2) with TRBJ2-7, with TRBD2 identical over 10 bases. V lost 7 bases, J lost 2 bases, and 5 bases stayed unmatched. In germline, CDR1 is LGHDT, CDR2 YNNKEL (reference sequence). There are 14 residues in the CDR3. CDR3 nucleotides: TGTGCCAGCATGCCAGCGGGAGGGCCCTACGAGCAGTACTTC. Protein product: CASMPAGGPYEQYF.

The chain joins TRBV6-4 to TRBJ1-1; D is ambiguous. The CDR3 has 13 amino acids. Germline assignment: CDR1 MRHNA and CDR2 SNTAGT. Deletions cut 3 bases from V and 3 bases from J, with 8 bases between. The CDR3, as DNA: TGTGCCAGCAGTGAGGGAGCTTACACTGAAGCTTTCTTT. Its translation is CASSEGAYTEAFF.